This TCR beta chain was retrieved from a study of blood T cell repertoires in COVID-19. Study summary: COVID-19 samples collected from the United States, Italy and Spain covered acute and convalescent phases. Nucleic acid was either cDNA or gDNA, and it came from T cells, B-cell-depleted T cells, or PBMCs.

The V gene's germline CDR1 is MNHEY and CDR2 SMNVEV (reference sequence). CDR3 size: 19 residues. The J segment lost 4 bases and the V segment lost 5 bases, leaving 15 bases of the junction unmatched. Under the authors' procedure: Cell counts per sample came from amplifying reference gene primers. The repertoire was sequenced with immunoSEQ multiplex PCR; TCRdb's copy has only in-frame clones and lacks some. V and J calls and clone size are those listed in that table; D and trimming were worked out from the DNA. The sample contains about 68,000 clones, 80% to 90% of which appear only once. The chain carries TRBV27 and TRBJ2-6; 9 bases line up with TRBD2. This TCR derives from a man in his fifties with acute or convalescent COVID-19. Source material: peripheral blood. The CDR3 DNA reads TGTGCCAGCAGTCCAAACCCATTAGCGGGAGCTTCGGGGGCCAACGTCCTGACTTTC. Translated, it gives CASSPNPLAGASGANVLTF.